This entry lists 28 T cell receptor beta chains sequenced from one sample in a study of blood T cell repertoires in COVID-19. Using immunoSEQ multiplex PCR, the repertoire was profiled, and TCRdb retains in-frame clones only, with some absent. The repertoire holds a few hundred thousand clones, roughly 83% seen once, with approximately 13% in the top ten. What was sequenced was peripheral blood. The source of these receptors is a man aged 80 or over with acute or convalescent COVID-19.

The genes are TRBV11-2 and TRBJ1-5; D not resolved. The germline CDR1 and CDR2 sequences are SGHAT and FQNNGV. V shed 1 base and J shed 0 bases, with 4 bases lying between them. The CDR3 covers 14 residues. Here the CDR3 reads CASSLAHSNQPQHF. The CDR3 bases are TGTGCCAGCAGCTTAGCACATAGCAATCAGCCCCAGCATTTT.

The gene calls are TRBV15 and TRBJ2-7; D is possibly TRBD1 (5 bases). Per germline, CDR1 LNHNV and CDR2 YYDKDF (reference sequence). CDR3 size: 14 residues. V lost 1 base to trimming and J lost 3 bases, with 10 bases between them. CDR3 region: CATSRAPGNYEQYF. Written as DNA, the CDR3 is TGTGCCACCAGCAGAGCGCCAGGGAACTACGAGCAGTACTTC.

The CDR3 here is CASSNWSAGPPPSYEQYF. The CDR3 DNA reads as TGTGCCAGCAGCAATTGGTCAGCGGGTCCCCCTCCATCCTACGAGCAGTACTTC. The chain links TRBV21-1 to TRBJ2-7; the D segment call TRBD2 is taken from the table without a DNA check. TRBV21-1 is recorded as a pseudogene. The CDR3 totals 18 residues.

The chain has TRBV28 and TRBJ1-2; TRBD1 matches 7 bases. The trim removed 6 bases at V and 7 bases at J, leaving 11 bases unmatched. Germline assignment: CDR1 MDHEN and CDR2 SYDVKM. The CDR3 is made up of 14 amino acids. The CDR3 here is CASRPTGAVGGYTF. The CDR3 bases are TGTGCCAGCAGACCAACAGGGGCGGTGGGTGGCTACACCTTC.

CDR3 sequence: CASSLGDREYEKLFF. In DNA form, the CDR3 reads TGCGCCAGCAGCTTGGGGGACAGGGAGTATGAAAAACTGTTTTTT. The chain couples TRBV5-1 to TRBJ1-4; 9 nucleotides agree with TRBD1. This CDR3 has 15 residues. Germline-derived CDR1 and CDR2 are SGHRS and YFSETQ. V shed 0 bases and J 6 bases; nucleotides not matched to a gene: 3.

The rearrangement links TRBV7-9 to TRBJ2-7; unclear D gene. Germline values: CDR1 SEHNR, CDR2 FQNEAQ (reference sequence). With 8 bases removed from V and 0 bases from J, the gap between germline ends came to 11 bases. CDR3 size: 13 residues. CDR3: CASEAGLSYEQYF. CDR3 coding DNA: TGTGCCAGCGAGGCTGGTCTCTCCTACGAGCAGTACTTC.

This clone has a handful of counts. The rearrangement joins TRBV9 to TRBJ2-2, with D perhaps matching TRBD1 (5 bases). Germline V CDR1 and CDR2: SGDLS, YYNGEE. Trimming removed 0 bases from V and 0 bases from J, with 6 bases in between. The CDR3 extends over 15 amino acids. This CDR3 is CASSVVQANTGELFF. The CDR3, as DNA: TGTGCCAGCAGCGTAGTACAGGCGAACACCGGGGAGCTGTTTTTT.

V gene TRBV7-2 combines with J gene TRBJ2-5; maybe TRBD2 (6 bases). The CDR3 has 15 residues. The ends were cut back, 1 base at V and 4 bases at J, with 13 bases in the middle. The germline CDR1 and CDR2 sequences are SGHTA and FQGNSA. Here the CDR3 DNA reads TGTGCCAGCAGCTTAGGGGCGGCCGGGGGAGAGACCCAGTACTTC. Protein product: CASSLGAAGGETQYF.

The V and J genes are TRBV2 and TRBJ2-7; tentatively, D is TRBD2 (6 bases). The CDR3 contains 14 residues. Germline CDR1 is SNHLY and CDR2 is FYNNEI. V was trimmed by 10 bases and J by 2 bases, leaving 18 bases between them. CDR3 sequence (DNA): TGTGCCATCCGGAGGGGTTCCCCCACCTACGAGCAGTACTTC. Amino acid sequence: CAIRRGSPTYEQYF.

V is TRBV20-1 and J is TRBJ2-1; 14 bases agree with TRBD2. CDR3 length: 11 amino acids. Germline CDR1 and CDR2: DFQATT and SNEGSKA (reference sequence). V lost 4 bases and J lost 14; bases outside the gene matches: 1. CDR3 residues: CSATGLAGEFF. Written as DNA, the CDR3 is TGCAGTGCTACGGGACTAGCGGGAGAGTTCTTC.

The chain carries TRBV5-1 and TRBJ1-2; TRBD1 matches at 10 bases. V dropped 4 bases and J dropped 7; count of bases not matched to a gene: 7. Germline V gives CDR1 SGHRS, CDR2 YFSETQ. The CDR3 sequence is 14 residues long. CDR3 region: CASSQSGTGVGYTF. The CDR3 region has the DNA TGCGCCAGCAGCCAGTCCGGGACAGGGGTTGGCTACACCTTC. The full variable domain, completed using reference TRBV5-1 and TRBJ1-2, is KAGVTQTPRYLIKTRGQQVTLSCSPISGHRSVSWYQQTPGQGLQFLFEYFSETQRNKGNFPGRFSGRQFSNSRSEMNVSTLELGDSALYLCASSQSGTGVGYTFGSGTRLTVV.

In this sample, this clone turned up a few times. The V and J genes are TRBV7-2 and TRBJ1-1; 10 nucleotides agree with TRBD1. The germline V gene encodes CDR1 SGHTA and CDR2 FQGNSA. The CDR3 spans 14 residues. V was pared by 5 bases and J by 5 bases, with 5 bases of the junction left unmatched. CDR3 DNA sequence: TGTGCCAGCAGCCCGGGACAGGGGATGACTGAAGCTTTCTTT. Translated: CASSPGQGMTEAFF.

In nucleotides, the CDR3 is TGTGCCAGCAGCTTAACGGGGGATCAGCCCCAGCATTTT. This codes for CASSLTGDQPQHF. This chain links TRBV13 with TRBJ1-5; TRBD1 is a possible D gene (5 bases). Germline V gene sequence: CDR1 PRHDT, CDR2 FYEKMQ (reference sequence). This CDR3 comprises 13 residues. V was pared by 2 bases and J by 5 bases, with 7 bases between.

The chain combines TRBV28 with TRBJ1-1, with 10 bases fitting TRBD1. The V segment lost 6 bases and the J segment 5 bases; nucleotides outside the gene matches: 9. The CDR3 totals 15 residues. Per germline, CDR1 MDHEN and CDR2 SYDVKM. CDR3: CASRNQDRGRTEAFF. CDR3 coding DNA: TGTGCCAGCAGGAACCAAGACAGGGGGCGGACTGAAGCTTTCTTT.

The CDR3 nucleotides are TGTGCCAGCAGCCCCCAGGGACAGGGCAGCTATGGCTACACCTTC. It is translated as CASSPQGQGSYGYTF. This chain uses TRBV7-6 with TRBJ1-2, with TRBD1 matching over 9 bases. Trimming took 5 bases from V and 4 from J; bases not matched to a gene: 8. The length of the CDR3 is 15 residues. Germline V gene data show CDR1 as SGHVS and CDR2 as FNYEAQ.

The chain links TRBV6-1 to TRBJ2-3; 9 bases are a match to TRBD2. The junction had 0 bases not matched to a gene; V was cut back by 2 bases and J by 0 bases. The CDR3 contains 15 residues. Germline CDR1 is MNHNS and CDR2 is SASEGT. The CDR3 nucleotides are TGTGCCAGCAGTGAACTAGCGGGGAGCACAGATACGCAGTATTTT. Amino acid sequence: CASSELAGSTDTQYF.

The chain uses TRBV2 and TRBJ2-1; TRBD1 matches 11 bases. The CDR3 spans 15 residues. Germline trimming cut 5 bases from V and 7 bases from J; bases unmatched to any gene: 7. Per the germline V gene, CDR1 is SNHLY and CDR2 is FYNNEI. The CDR3 DNA reads as TGTGCCAGCAGTCTTGGGACAGGGGGGTGGAATGAGCAGTTCTTC. This codes for CASSLGTGGWNEQFF.

This sequence joins TRBV5-1 and TRBJ2-3; 10 nucleotides line up with TRBD2. Losses at the gene ends were 2 bases for V and 2 bases for J; bases not matched to a gene: 5. The CDR3 consists of 16 residues. Germline values: CDR1 SGHRS, CDR2 YFSETQ. The CDR3 reads CASSLSGGANTDTQYF. CDR3 coding DNA: TGCGCCAGCAGCTTAAGCGGGGGGGCCAACACAGATACGCAGTATTTT.

V gene TRBV3-1 (or the pseudogene TRBV3-2) combines with J gene TRBJ2-7; 14 bases agree with TRBD2. The V gene's germline CDR1 is LGHDT and CDR2 YNNKEL (reference sequence). V was pared by 1 base and J by 6 bases, with 8 bases of the junction left unmatched. This CDR3 is built from 17 residues. This chain's CDR3 is CASSQVPGLAGESEQYF. DNA of the CDR3: TGTGCCAGCAGCCAAGTCCCGGGACTAGCGGGAGAATCCGAGCAGTACTTC.

The chain employs TRBV3-1 (or the pseudogene TRBV3-2) and TRBJ2-7, with D tentatively TRBD2 (5 bases). The CDR3 sequence is 12 residues long. Trimming left V 4 bases short and J 7 bases short, with 11 bases between. The V gene's germline CDR1 is LGHDT and CDR2 YNNKEL (reference sequence). The CDR3 here is CASSRLSGEQYF. The CDR3 coding sequence is TGTGCCAGCAGCCGTCTCTCGGGGGAGCAGTACTTC.

V and J are TRBV23-1 and TRBJ1-5; tentative D call: TRBD1 (5 bases). TRBV23-1 is given ORF status, its function remaining uncertain. The CDR3 runs to 16 residues. Between the trimmed V and J ends, which lost 0 bases and 6 bases, there was a span of 15 bases. CDR3 nucleotides: TGCGCCAGCAGTCAATCCCACCGGGGGGGGGTTCAGCCCCAGCATTTT. It codes for CASSQSHRGGVQPQHF.

V gene TRBV3-1 (or the pseudogene TRBV3-2) combines with J gene TRBJ2-3; 9 nucleotides align to TRBD1. From germline, CDR1 is LGHDT and CDR2 YNNKEL (reference sequence). J gave up 5 bases and V 2 bases, and 5 bases lay outside the gene matches. CDR3 size: 15 residues. Written as DNA, the CDR3 is TGTGCCAGCAGCCAACCCGGGACAGGGAGAGATACGCAGTATTTT. Translation: CASSQPGTGRDTQYF.

In DNA form, the CDR3 reads TGTGCCAGCAGCTCGGCCGGGGGTTGGAATGAGCAGTTCTTC. Translating gives CASSSAGGWNEQFF. This rearrangement joins TRBV5-4 to TRBJ2-1, with D possibly matching TRBD2 (6 bases). Germline V gene sequence: CDR1 SGHNT, CDR2 YYREEE (reference sequence). Trimming took off 3 bases at V and 7 bases at J, with 14 bases between the two ends. CDR3 length equals 14 residues.

J is TRBJ1-4 and V is TRBV19; 7 bases match TRBD1. CDR3 size: 14 residues. V trimming: 8 bases; J trimming: 7 bases; junction bases outside the gene matches: 10. Germline assignment: CDR1 LNHDA and CDR2 SQIVND (reference sequence). CDR3 bases: TGTGCCAGTGCGGACAGGTCGGAAGCTGAAAAACTGTTTTTT. The encoded protein is CASADRSEAEKLFF.

The chain is built from TRBV7-9 and TRBJ2-2; possible D gene TRBD1, 6 bases. CDR3 length equals 15 residues. Germline loops: CDR1 SEHNR, CDR2 FQNEAQ (reference sequence). Trimming pared 6 bases from V and 4 bases from J, leaving 15 bases between. CDR3 nucleotides: TGTGCCAGCAGAAATGCAGGGGCTGGCACCGGGGAGCTGTTTTTT. Translating it yields CASRNAGAGTGELFF.

CDR3 protein: CASSLSGGSNQPQHF. CDR3 nucleotides: TGTGCCAGCAGCTTGTCGGGGGGCTCAAATCAGCCCCAGCATTTT. The V and J genes are TRBV5-8 and TRBJ1-5, with a tentative D call TRBD1 (6 bases). Germline V gene data show CDR1 as SGHTS and CDR2 as YDEGEE. V gave up 1 base and J gave up 4 bases, with 12 bases separating them. The CDR3 loop spans 15 amino acids. The full variable domain, completed using reference TRBV5-8 and TRBJ1-5, is EAGVTQSPTHLIKTRGQQATLRCSPISGHTSVYWYQQALGLGLQFLLWYDEGEERNRGNFPPRFSGRQFPNYSSELNVNALELEDSALYLCASSLSGGSNQPQHFGDGTRLSIL.

The chain joins TRBV15 to TRBJ2-2, with a tentative D call TRBD2 (6 bases). Germline CDR1 reads LNHNV; CDR2 reads YYDKDF (reference sequence). The V gene lost 3 bases and the J gene lost 8 bases, with 16 bases spanning the gap. This CDR3 is 15 amino acids long. The CDR3 here is CATSRGLMMEGELFF. The CDR3, as DNA: TGTGCCACCAGCAGGGGACTTATGATGGAGGGGGAGCTGTTTTTT.

The rearrangement joins TRBV5-5 to TRBJ1-3; 9 bases align to TRBD1. The CDR3 extends over 17 amino acids. CDR1 is SGHKS, CDR2 YYEKEE, per germline (reference sequence). V was clipped by 0 bases and J by 0 bases; unmatched bases: 4. The CDR3 DNA reads TGTGCCAGCAGCTTGGGGACAGGGGCTTTCTCTGGAAACACCATATATTTT. Protein product: CASSLGTGAFSGNTIYF.